This entry lists 19 T cell receptor beta chains sequenced from one sample in a study of T cells in Graves' hyperthyroidism and ophthalmopathy. Using RNA transcripts as the source, TCR beta CDR3 regions were amplified. With the HTBI primer set, the TCR CDR3 went through a first round of RT-PCR. TCRdb fed the multiplex PCR reads into MiXCR, producing one record per CDR3 protein. This repertoire shows 600,000 to 650,000 distinct CDR3 sequences, less than 25% found once; its top ten account for around a third. Sample: blood. The receptors shown here come from a man between 25 and 39 years old with Graves' ophthalmopathy.

V gene TRBV7-3 combines with J gene TRBJ2-1, with 11 bases that match TRBD2. The germline V gene has CDR1 SGHTA and CDR2 FQGTGA. The CDR3 sequence is 13 residues long. V lost 9 bases to trimming and J lost 9 bases; unmatched junction nucleotides: 7. This CDR3 reads CASASGRSSEQFF. CDR3 sequence (DNA): TGTGCCAGTGCTAGCGGGAGGTCTAGTGAGCAGTTCTTC.

This clonotype was picked up a small number of times. The chain recombines TRBV9 with TRBJ2-6; 8 bases fit TRBD2. Germline CDR1 is SGDLS and CDR2 is YYNGEE. After removal of 1 base from V and 2 bases from J, the junction contained 2 bases not matched to a gene. The CDR3 is made up of 16 amino acids. The CDR3 sequence: CASSVSGGAGANVLTF. The CDR3 bases are TGTGCCAGCAGCGTATCGGGAGGGGCTGGGGCCAACGTCCTGACTTTC.

This chain joins TRBV28 and TRBJ2-7, with D perhaps given as TRBD1 or TRBD2 (5 bases each). Germline-derived CDR1 and CDR2 are MDHEN and SYDVKM. V was pared by 5 bases and J by 2 bases, with 16 bases between. The CDR3 length is 15 residues. CDR3 protein: CASSHSGTAAYEQYF. DNA for the CDR3: TGTGCCAGCAGTCACTCCGGGACGGCGGCCTACGAGCAGTACTTC.

In this sample, this clonotype turned up many times. The genes are TRBV11-2 and TRBJ2-1; unclear D gene. The length of the CDR3 is 12 residues. Between the trimmed V and J ends, which lost 6 bases and 7 bases, there was a span of 10 bases. Germline CDR1 SGHAT, CDR2 FQNNGV. The CDR3 loop reads CASSYTANEQFF. The CDR3 nucleotides read TGTGCCAGCAGTTACACCGCGAATGAGCAGTTCTTC.

The rearrangement uses TRBV2 and TRBJ1-2; D might be TRBD1 (5 bases). The V end was cut by 3 bases, the J end by 7 bases, with 12 bases between. This CDR3 spans 13 amino acids. Per the germline V gene, CDR1 is SNHLY and CDR2 is FYNNEI. The CDR3 reads CASSEAGIGGYTF. CDR3 DNA: TGTGCCAGCAGTGAGGCAGGGATCGGTGGCTACACCTTC.

At least ten counts were recorded for this clonotype. V usage is TRBV11-2 and J usage is TRBJ2-2; 8 positions agree with TRBD2. With V trimmed by 7 bases and J by 6 bases, 10 bases remained unmatched. Per germline, CDR1 SGHAT and CDR2 FQNNGV. The CDR3 runs 15 residues. The CDR3 protein is CASNPGTSWSGELFF. CDR3 DNA: TGTGCCAGCAATCCCGGGACTAGTTGGTCCGGGGAGCTGTTTTTT.

The sample holds a few counts of this clonotype. The chain couples TRBV9 to TRBJ2-7; 9 bases match TRBD2. This CDR3 comprises 14 residues. Trimming cost V 3 bases and J 5 bases; bases outside gene matches: 6. In germline, CDR1 is SGDLS, CDR2 YYNGEE. CDR3 nucleotide sequence: TGTGCCAGCAGCGGCGGGACTAGCAGCGACGAGCAGTACTTC. This sequence encodes CASSGGTSSDEQYF.

In DNA form, the CDR3 reads TGTGCCAGCAGTGAAGCGTTAGGGCACAATGAGCAGTTCTTC. Amino acids: CASSEALGHNEQFF. The chain combines TRBV6-1 with TRBJ2-1; no firm D call. CDR1 and CDR2 (germline): MNHNS, SASEGT. The CDR3 is 14 residues long. V lost 0 bases and J lost 5, with 8 bases in between.

This clonotype was seen at least ten times. V usage is TRBV2 and J usage is TRBJ2-3; 8 bases match TRBD2. The V gene end was trimmed by 5 bases and the J gene end by 4 bases; junction bases not matched to a gene: 11. CDR1 is SNHLY and CDR2 is FYNNEI in the germline V gene. This CDR3 region has 16 residues. The CDR3 region has the DNA TGTGCCAGCAGTCGCCGTGGAGCGGGAGAATCAGATACGCAGTATTTT. Its protein is CASSRRGAGESDTQYF.

This sequence joins TRBV24-1 and TRBJ2-2; tentative D call: TRBD2 (6 bases). This CDR3 spans 14 amino acids. V was shortened by 9 bases and J by 2 bases, with 12 bases between the two germline ends. The germline V gene encodes CDR1 KGHDR and CDR2 SFDVKD. CDR3 protein: CATGGTANTGELFF. CDR3 in DNA: TGTGCCACCGGTGGGACTGCTAACACCGGGGAGCTGTTTTTT.

This clonotype was observed at least ten times. V and J are TRBV6-2 or TRBV6-3 and TRBJ2-1; unclear D gene. V was shortened by 11 bases and J by 4 bases, with 9 bases between the two germline ends. CDR1 and CDR2 from the germline V gene are MNHEY and SVGEGT. This CDR3 is 11 amino acids long. The DNA for the CDR3 is TGTGCCTCGGGCGGTTACAATGAGCAGTTCTTC. It encodes CASGGYNEQFF.

This clonotype was recorded many times. The genes are TRBV2 and TRBJ1-6, with no clear D. This CDR3 contains 16 residues. Deletions cut 3 bases from V and 8 bases from J, with 17 bases between. Germline CDR1 is SNHLY and CDR2 is FYNNEI. CDR3 nucleotides: TGTGCCAGCAGTGACACTCCAGTTTCTTTTGATTCACCCCTCCACTTT. Its translation is CASSDTPVSFDSPLHF.

This sequence joins TRBV3-1 and TRBJ2-2; TRBD2 matches at 13 bases. Germline values: CDR1 LGHDT, CDR2 YNNKEL (reference sequence). The CDR3 consists of 19 residues. With V trimmed by 8 bases and J by 0 bases, 12 bases remained unmatched. The DNA for the CDR3 is TGTGCCAGCCAGGGTGCGAGGGGACTAGCGGGGACGAACACCGGGGAGCTGTTTTTT. Encoded protein: CASQGARGLAGTNTGELFF. Complete variable domain (other parts from reference TRBV3-1 and TRBJ2-2): DTAVSQTPKYLVTQMGNDKSIKCEQNLGHDTMYWYKQDSKKFLKIMFSYNNKELIINETVPNRFSPKSPDKAHLNLHINSLELGDSAVYFCASQGARGLAGTNTGELFFGEGSRLTVL.

This clonotype was observed a few times. This chain connects TRBV4-1 to TRBJ2-2; TRBD2 matches at 9 bases. Germline CDR1 is MGHRA and CDR2 is YSYEKL. This CDR3 is built from 15 residues. With 1 base clipped from V and 10 bases from J, the junction kept 7 bases outside the gene matches. This CDR3 is CASSQVLASGKELFF. The CDR3 region has the DNA TGCGCCAGCAGCCAAGTCTTGGCTAGCGGGAAGGAGCTGTTTTTT.

At least ten counts were recorded for this clonotype. The chain couples TRBV6-5 to TRBJ1-5; TRBD1 is a possible D gene (5 bases). Trimming took 0 bases from V and 6 from J, leaving 9 bases between them. Germline loops: CDR1 MNHEY, CDR2 SVGAGI. The CDR3 is made up of 14 amino acids. CDR3 in DNA: TGTGCCAGCAGTTACTCGAAAGGGACTCAGCCCCAGCATTTT. Translating it yields CASSYSKGTQPQHF.

This clonotype was detected only a few times. The CDR3 region has the DNA TGTGCCAGCAGTCCGGGGACTAGCGGGAGGGAGGAGCAGTTCTTC. Protein: CASSPGTSGREEQFF. The chain employs TRBV6-2 or TRBV6-3 and TRBJ2-1; 16 nucleotides match TRBD2. This CDR3 is 15 amino acids long. The V segment lost 5 bases and the J segment 10 bases; nucleotides outside the gene matches: 5. Germline CDR1 is MNHEY and CDR2 is SVGEGT.

This clonotype has ten or more counts. The gene calls are TRBV10-3 and TRBJ1-1; 10 bases are shared with TRBD1. With 3 bases clipped from V and 4 bases from J, the junction kept 20 bases outside the gene matches. The CDR3 length is 20 residues. Germline V gene sequence: CDR1 ENHRY, CDR2 SYGVKD. This CDR3 is CAISDYLQRDRGKSATEAFF. In DNA, the CDR3 is TGTGCCATCAGTGACTACCTACAAAGGGACAGGGGAAAGTCTGCCACTGAAGCTTTCTTT.

This clonotype was seen at least ten times. The V gene is TRBV20-1, the J gene TRBJ2-7; D not resolved. The CDR3 has 17 amino acids. V lost 5 bases and J 0 bases, leaving 23 bases between the germline ends. CDR1 is DFQATT and CDR2 is SNEGSKA in the germline V gene (reference sequence). Here the CDR3 reads CSAPIRLSRHSSYEQYF. As DNA, the CDR3 is TGCAGTGCTCCGATCCGCCTCTCTAGGCACAGCTCCTACGAGCAGTACTTC.

This clonotype turned up a few times. V gene TRBV6-1 combines with J gene TRBJ2-5; possible D gene TRBD2, 6 bases. The germline V gene has CDR1 MNHNS and CDR2 SASEGT. This CDR3 has 13 residues. Trimming took 6 bases from V and 4 from J, leaving 12 bases between them. The CDR3 sequence is CASRVAVGETQYF. The DNA of the CDR3 is TGTGCCAGCAGAGTAGCGGTAGGAGAGACCCAGTACTTC.